This TCR beta chain was sequenced during a study of OX40 agonist ivuxolimab in advanced cancers. About the full investigation: Ivuxolimab was a fully human IgG2 agonistic monoclonal antibody targeting the costimulatory receptor OX40 (CD134). The point of sequencing TCRbeta in the periphery was to test whether ivuxolimab changed TCR sequence diversity and drove clonal T-cell expansion. Partial responses occurred in three dose-escalation patients: two with cutaneous melanoma and one with hepatocellular carcinoma. Of the roughly 50 dose-escalation patients, hepatocellular carcinoma was present in roughly 19, melanoma in approximately 15, renal cell carcinoma in 9 and head and neck cancer in 9. In the dose-escalation cohort, around four fifths of patients were male, and the mean age was approximately 64 years, with a range of roughly 23 to 85. Prior anti-PD-1, anti-PD-L1 or anti-CTLA-4 therapy was permitted, and 30% to 50% of dose-escalation patients had received checkpoint inhibitors. The paper describes the monotherapy dose-escalation part (N of about 52 patients) of the phase I trial of ivuxolimab. Intravenous ivuxolimab was administered to patients every 2 weeks at six dose levels: 0.01, 0.1, 0.3, 1.5, 3 and 10 mg/kg. Study-wide findings and limitations: After ivuxolimab, expanded clones were on average more numerous among CD8+ T cells than among CD4+ T cells. Which antigens the clonally expanded peripheral T cells were specific for was not determined. Partial responders in the 0.1-3.0 mg/kg groups had among the lowest normalized peripheral clonal expansion, especially among CD8+ T cells. At doses of 0.1 to 3.0 mg/kg, clonal expansion of both CD4+ and CD8+ T cells in blood was seen between baseline and week 6. Low levels of normalized T-cell clonal expansion were also seen in some nonresponding patients.

Inclusive of the bounding cysteine and phenylalanine, the CDR3 is 13 residues long. Only CDR3 DNA is held: 39 bases, read in frame from base 1. Compared with germline, V lacks 3 bases and J lacks 4 bases; bases without a gene match: 0. CDR1 is given as MGHRA and CDR2 as YSYEKL, both from the germline V gene. Genomic DNA was extracted from sorted cells for sequencing of the TCRbeta CDR3 region. TCRbeta CDR3 regions were sequenced using the immunoSEQ Assay. TCRdb holds this immuneACCESS table with in-frame rearrangements only. Some clones are missing; in checked studies, unresolved V genes explain under half, and the rest has no known cause. The table for this sample lists more than 20,000 clones; around 90% of them were counted only once. The ten largest clones represent about 10% of the sample. On this clone: No antigen is known for it. No base qualities exist here, and no much larger clone lies one base off it.

The trial excluded patients who had a history of autoimmune disease or who were on systemic immunosuppression. Peripheral blood for TCR sequencing was collected from all dose cohorts at baseline, on cycle 4 day 1, and on cycle 7 day 1. The samples were drawn from a first-in-human, open-label, multicenter phase I dose-escalation trial of ivuxolimab. The trial enrolled adults with locally advanced or metastatic head and neck squamous cell, hepatocellular, melanoma or renal cell carcinoma. Before TCR sequencing, CD4+ T cells and CD8+ T cells were sorted from peripheral blood as separate populations. Recombination connected TRBV4-1 to TRBJ2-7, and 10 junctional nucleotides match TRBD2. The clonotype was recovered from an adult with an advanced solid tumor such as melanoma, head and neck, liver or kidney cancer. This sample comprised CD4+ or CD8+ T cells sorted from blood, obtained in a trial of the OX40 agonist ivuxolimab. The encoded CDR3 is CASSQGLAYEQYF. Read as DNA, the sequence is TGCGCCAGCAGCCAGGGACTAGCGTACGAGCAGTACTTC.